This passage covers 26 T cell receptor beta chains from one sample sequenced in a study of early T cells in non-severe SARS-CoV-2 infection. In TCRdb, the 5' RACE reads were re-called with MiXCR into one record per CDR3 protein. The sample records 45,000 to 55,000 distinct CDR3 sequences, around a tenth being singletons. What was sequenced was whole blood. All receptors derive from an adult who was a healthcare worker with PCR-confirmed SARS-CoV-2 infection or an uninfected control (not recorded which).

This clonotype occurred many times. The rearrangement links TRBV29-1 to TRBJ2-1, with TRBD2 matching over 11 bases. Germline V gene sequence: CDR1 SQVTM, CDR2 ANQGSEA. CDR3 size: 13 residues. V lost 8 bases to trimming and J lost 5 bases; unmatched junction nucleotides: 5. The CDR3 coding sequence is TGCAGCTCTAGCGGGGGGTCCGACAATGAGCAGTTCTTC. Translation: CSSSGGSDNEQFF.

To note about this clonotype: Relative to the germline gene, one junction end is altered; a read error may explain this. The V and J genes are TRBV5-5 and TRBJ2-3; 9 bases agree with TRBD2. The CDR3 is 16 residues long. Germline V CDR1 and CDR2: SGHKS, YYEKEE (reference sequence). The CDR3, as DNA: TGTGCCAGCGGCTTCGTTACTAGCGGGCGCACAGATACGCAGTATTTT. Protein: CASGFVTSGRTDTQYF.

This clonotype showed up just a few times. This sequence joins TRBV5-1 and TRBJ2-7; D is undetermined. Trimming removed 0 bases from V and 6 bases from J, with 7 bases in between. The CDR3 runs 12 residues. Germline loops: CDR1 SGHRS, CDR2 YFSETQ. CDR3 sequence reads: CASSLVGPEQYF. DNA of the CDR3: TGCGCCAGCAGCTTGGTAGGCCCCGAGCAGTACTTC.

This clonotype is labeled as medium-sized. The chain has TRBV11-2 and TRBJ2-2; tentative D call: TRBD1 (6 bases). V lost 7 bases to trimming and J lost 1 base, with 10 bases between them. Looked up from germline, CDR1 is SGHAT and CDR2 is FQNNGV. The CDR3 runs 14 residues. CDR3 nucleotide sequence: TGTGCCAGCAACCCACAGGGGAACACCGGGGAGCTGTTTTTT. The encoded protein is CASNPQGNTGELFF.

V usage is TRBV5-6 and J usage is TRBJ1-1, with 8 bases matching TRBD1. Losses at the gene ends were 5 bases for V and 7 bases for J; bases not matched to a gene: 10. CDR1 and CDR2 from the germline V gene are SGHDT and YYEEEE. The CDR3 spans 14 residues. The CDR3: CASSPRGDRGEAFF. CDR3 coding DNA: TGTGCCAGCAGTCCGCGGGGTGACAGGGGTGAAGCTTTCTTT.

This clonotype was recorded at least ten times. J is TRBJ1-1 and V is TRBV4-2; TRBD1 is a possible D gene (5 bases). Germline V gene data show CDR1 as LGHNA and CDR2 as YNFKEQ. The CDR3 covers 14 residues. Trimming stripped 4 bases from V and 0 bases from J, with 9 bases between. The CDR3 here is CASSLDSMNTEAFF. The CDR3 DNA reads TGTGCCAGCAGCCTAGACAGCATGAACACTGAAGCTTTCTTT.

Many counts were recorded for this clonotype. The chain is built from TRBV7-2 and TRBJ2-5, with 9 bases matching TRBD2. Germline values: CDR1 SGHTA, CDR2 FQGNSA. The CDR3 consists of 16 residues. The trim removed 3 bases at V and 1 base at J, leaving 6 bases unmatched. CDR3 in DNA: TGTGCCAGCAGCTTCTTATCAGCGGGGGGCCAAGAGACCCAGTACTTC. Translating it yields CASSFLSAGGQETQYF.

This clonotype has a count of ten or more. The CDR3 region has the DNA TGTGCCAGCAGCTTAGGAGCGGCTGGAAACACCATATATTTT. Encoded protein: CASSLGAAGNTIYF. This chain uses TRBV7-9 with TRBJ1-3; no firm D call. The CDR3 length is 14 residues. Germline V gene sequence: CDR1 SEHNR, CDR2 FQNEAQ (reference sequence). V lost 1 base and J lost 2, with 6 bases in between.

The rearrangement links TRBV29-1 to TRBJ1-1; D remains ambiguous. The germline gives CDR1 SQVTM, CDR2 ANQGSEA. CDR3 length: 11 residues. Trimming left V 8 bases short and J 3 bases short, with 10 bases between. The CDR3 coding sequence is TGCAGCACCGAACGGGACACTGAAGCTTTCTTT. It translates to CSTERDTEAFF.

This clonotype was seen at least ten times. This chain joins TRBV20-1 and TRBJ2-1, with a possible D match to TRBD2 (5 bases). V was clipped by 4 bases and J by 3 bases, with 10 bases between them. Per the germline V gene, CDR1 is DFQATT and CDR2 is SNEGSKA (reference sequence). CDR3 length: 13 amino acids. CDR3 DNA: TGCAGTGCTACTAGCCTTATCTACAATGAGCAGTTCTTC. As protein: CSATSLIYNEQFF.

The table lists this clonotype with a few counts. The V gene is TRBV12-3 or TRBV12-4, the J gene TRBJ2-3; TRBD2 might be the D (5 bases). Trimming left V 4 bases short and J 11 bases short, with 16 bases between. This CDR3 has 13 amino acids. In DNA form, the CDR3 reads TGTGCCAGCAGTTCCTCCGCGGGTTGGGGGCAGTATTTT. Protein sequence: CASSSSAGWGQYF.

In its sample, this clonotype was seen many times. The V and J genes are TRBV6-5 and TRBJ1-1; D gene uncertain. The CDR3 loop spans 12 amino acids. CDR1 MNHEY and CDR2 SVGAGI come from the germline V gene. V was trimmed by 5 bases and J by 1 base, leaving 5 bases between them. CDR3 amino acids: CASSGRNTEAFF. CDR3 nucleotide sequence: TGTGCCAGCAGTGGCCGGAACACTGAAGCTTTCTTT.

This chain links TRBV18 with TRBJ2-1, with D maybe TRBD1 (6 bases). Germline CDR1 reads KGHSH; CDR2 reads LQKENI. This CDR3 is built from 12 residues. V was cut by 2 bases and J by 10 bases, with 9 bases left in between. This chain's CDR3 is CASSPGQFEQFF. DNA for the CDR3: TGTGCCAGCTCACCAGGACAGTTCGAGCAGTTCTTC.

This clonotype was counted a few times. CDR3: CASSPVDQPQHF. In DNA form, the CDR3 reads TGTGCCAGCAGTCCCGTGGATCAGCCCCAGCATTTT. The chain links TRBV28 to TRBJ1-5; D uncertain. The germline V gene encodes CDR1 MDHEN and CDR2 SYDVKM. Trimming stripped 5 bases from V and 5 bases from J, with 7 bases between. This CDR3 spans 12 amino acids. Together with reference TRBV28 and TRBJ1-5, the CDR3 gives the full variable domain: DVKVTQSSRYLVKRTGEKVFLECVQDMDHENMFWYRQDPGLGLRLIYFSYDVKMKEKGDIPEGYSVSREKKERFSLILESASTNQTSMYLCASSPVDQPQHFGDGTRLSIL.

V usage is TRBV28 and J usage is TRBJ2-1; a weak D match, TRBD1 (6 bases). The V end lost 6 bases, the J end lost 15 bases, and 15 bases lay between the germline ends. Looked up from germline, CDR1 is MDHEN and CDR2 is SYDVKM. The CDR3 covers 11 residues. CDR3 loop: CASRQSDSRFF. DNA for the CDR3: TGTGCCAGCAGACAATCGGACAGCCGGTTCTTC.

This clonotype was seen a few times. J is TRBJ2-1 and V is TRBV3-1, with D hard to call. The V end was cut by 0 bases, the J end by 8 bases, with 5 bases between. This CDR3 region has 12 residues. CDR1 and CDR2 (germline): LGHDT, YNNKEL (reference sequence). The CDR3 DNA reads as TGTGCCAGCAGCCAAGATTGGGATGAGCAGTTCTTC. It translates to CASSQDWDEQFF.

The chain links TRBV18 to TRBJ1-4; TRBD1 aligns across 7 bases. This CDR3 spans 11 amino acids. V lost 5 bases and J lost 10; bases outside the gene matches: 1. Germline V gene lookup returns CDR1 KGHSH and CDR2 LQKENI. CDR3 DNA: TGTGCCAGCTCATACAGGGGAAAACTGTTTTTT. This codes for CASSYRGKLFF.

This clonotype was detected a few times. The chain joins TRBV7-6 to TRBJ2-7, with TRBD1 matching over 9 bases. Germline CDR1 reads SGHVS; CDR2 reads FNYEAQ. The CDR3 length is 16 residues. Germline trimming cut 0 bases from V and 2 bases from J; bases unmatched to any gene: 5. The CDR3 sequence: CASSLAGGQGAYEQYF. DNA of the CDR3: TGTGCCAGCAGCTTAGCAGGGGGACAGGGAGCCTACGAGCAGTACTTC.

The chain has TRBV7-9 and TRBJ2-5; 8 nucleotides agree with TRBD2. The CDR3 runs to 14 residues. V lost 5 bases, J lost 4 bases, and 6 bases stayed unmatched. Germline V gene data show CDR1 as SEHNR and CDR2 as FQNEAQ (reference sequence). The CDR3 region is CASSLTLAGETQYF. In DNA, the CDR3 is TGTGCCAGCAGCCTTACCCTAGCGGGAGAGACCCAGTACTTC. The full variable domain, its missing parts supplied by reference TRBV7-9 and TRBJ2-5, is DTGVSQNPRHKITKRGQNVTFRCDPISEHNRLYWYRQTLGQGPEFLTYFQNEAQLEKSRLLSDRFSAERPKGSFSTLEIQRTEQGDSAMYLCASSLTLAGETQYFGPGTRLLVL.

This clonotype was counted at least ten times. The chain links TRBV19 to TRBJ2-1; D is undetermined. V lost 5 bases to trimming and J lost 1 base, with 12 bases between them. Germline V gene lookup returns CDR1 LNHDA and CDR2 SQIVND (reference sequence). This CDR3 contains 15 residues. As DNA, the CDR3 is TGTGCCAGTAGTTTTGACCCCCCATCCTACAATGAGCAGTTCTTC. This encodes CASSFDPPSYNEQFF.

This rearrangement joins TRBV3-1 to TRBJ2-3; the match to TRBD2 covers 7 bases. This CDR3 contains 15 residues. V was clipped by 0 bases and J by 5 bases; unmatched bases: 5. Germline V gene data show CDR1 as LGHDT and CDR2 as YNNKEL (reference sequence). CDR3 residues: CASSQDGEGQDTQYF. The CDR3 nucleotides are TGTGCCAGCAGCCAAGATGGGGAGGGTCAAGATACGCAGTATTTT.

A few counts support this clonotype. The rearrangement links TRBV27 to TRBJ1-4; D not resolved. The CDR3 sequence is 18 residues long. Germline-derived CDR1 and CDR2 are MNHEY and SMNVEV (reference sequence). The germline V and J ends were trimmed by 0 bases and 4 bases, with 18 bases remaining between them. The CDR3 spells CASSLSPPTVSYNEKLFF. The CDR3, as DNA: TGTGCCAGCAGTTTATCACCCCCCACTGTTTCCTATAATGAAAAACTGTTTTTT.

The chain combines TRBV12-3 or TRBV12-4 with TRBJ2-7, with D tentatively TRBD2 (5 bases). The CDR3 runs to 14 residues. Trimming took 5 bases from V and 3 from J, leaving 14 bases between them. CDR3 loop: CASSPGGGYYEQYF. The DNA of the CDR3 is TGTGCCAGCAGTCCCGGTGGAGGCTACTACGAGCAGTACTTC.

In this sample, this clonotype turned up a few times. The V call is TRBV10-3, the J call TRBJ2-2; possibly TRBD1 for D (6 bases). This CDR3 comprises 15 residues. Looked up from germline, CDR1 is ENHRY and CDR2 is SYGVKD. V lost 0 bases and J 3 bases, leaving 8 bases between the germline ends. The DNA for the CDR3 is TGTGCCATCAGTGAGTCGAAGGGGGACACCGGGGAGCTGTTTTTT. This encodes CAISESKGDTGELFF.

The chain joins TRBV29-1 to TRBJ1-1; D unresolved. With 5 bases removed from V and 1 base from J, the gap between germline ends came to 11 bases. From germline, CDR1 is SQVTM and CDR2 ANQGSEA. The CDR3 has 13 residues. The CDR3 bases are TGCAGCGTTTCGAGGTTAAGGAACACTGAAGCTTTCTTT. Translation gives CSVSRLRNTEAFF.

The table lists this clonotype with many counts. This rearrangement joins TRBV20-1 to TRBJ2-3, with D perhaps given as TRBD1 or TRBD2 (7 bases each). CDR1 DFQATT and CDR2 SNEGSKA come from the germline V gene (reference sequence). V gave up 5 bases and J gave up 0 bases, with 12 bases separating them. The CDR3 contains 14 residues. The CDR3: CSAHQGGSTDTQYF. CDR3 bases: TGCAGTGCTCATCAGGGGGGGAGCACAGATACGCAGTATTTT.